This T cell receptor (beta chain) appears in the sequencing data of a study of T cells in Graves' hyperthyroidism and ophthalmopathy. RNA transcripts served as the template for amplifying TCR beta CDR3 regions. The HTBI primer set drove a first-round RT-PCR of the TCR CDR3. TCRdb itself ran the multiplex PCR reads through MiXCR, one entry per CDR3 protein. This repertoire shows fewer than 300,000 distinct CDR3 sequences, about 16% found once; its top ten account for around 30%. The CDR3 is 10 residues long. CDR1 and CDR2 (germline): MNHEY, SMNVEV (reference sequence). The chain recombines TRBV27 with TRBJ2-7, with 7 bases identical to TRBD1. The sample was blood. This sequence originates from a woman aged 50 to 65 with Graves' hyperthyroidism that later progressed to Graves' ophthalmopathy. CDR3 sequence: CLTGTYEQYF. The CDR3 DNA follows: TGTTTGACAGGGACCTACGAGCAGTACTTC.